A single sample gave rise to the 9 T cell receptor beta chains below, sequenced in a study of T cell responses to AZD1222 COVID-19 vaccine. Measured with immunoSEQ multiplex PCR; TCRdb has only the in-frame clones, and not every one. This sample has some 150,000 clones, with about 93% found just once. The sequences come from peripheral blood, collected on day 0 of AZD1222 vaccination. These receptors came from an adult in good health.

The genes are TRBV11-3 and TRBJ2-7, with 8 positions matching TRBD1. Germline-derived CDR1 and CDR2 are SGHNT and YENEEA. The CDR3 length is 14 residues. V was pared by 4 bases and J by 3 bases, with 5 bases of the junction left unmatched. This CDR3 reads CASSSRQGLYEQYF. The CDR3 DNA follows: TGTGCCAGCAGCTCCCGACAGGGGCTCTACGAGCAGTACTTC.

V gene TRBV5-4 combines with J gene TRBJ2-3, with TRBD2 as a possible D gene (5 bases). Germline assignment: CDR1 SGHNT and CDR2 YYREEE (reference sequence). The length of the CDR3 is 16 residues. Trimming removed 4 bases from V and 0 bases from J, with 15 bases in between. CDR3 in amino acids: CASSGVPGSSTDTQYF. As DNA, the CDR3 is TGTGCCAGCAGCGGTGTTCCGGGGTCTAGCACAGATACGCAGTATTTT.

The rearrangement joins TRBV18 to TRBJ2-5; D perhaps matches TRBD1 (6 bases). V was clipped by 3 bases and J by 7 bases, with 18 bases between them. The CDR3 extends over 15 amino acids. Germline assignment: CDR1 KGHSH and CDR2 LQKENI. CDR3 sequence: CASSPPGHPGGTQYF. The DNA of the CDR3 is TGTGCCAGCTCACCCCCGGGACACCCCGGAGGGACCCAGTACTTC.

This clone was seen once. A read error may produce the germline difference seen at one junction end. Other DNA sequences from this sample encode an identical CDR3 as well. The chain has TRBV30 and TRBJ1-1, with unresolved D. This CDR3 has 14 residues. Germline V CDR1 and CDR2: GTSNPN, SVGIG (reference sequence). CDR3 DNA: TGTGCTTGGAGTTCGTTACACCAGAACACTGAAGCTTTCTTT. It is translated as CAWSSLHQNTEAFF.

The CDR3 protein is CASSLEGTTNEKLFF. CDR3 bases: TGTGCCAGCAGCTTAGAGGGGACAACTAATGAAAAACTGTTTTTT. V is TRBV7-6 and J is TRBJ1-4; tentative D call: TRBD1 (5 bases). The CDR3 loop spans 15 amino acids. V lost 1 base and J lost 0, with 6 bases in between. Germline V gene data show CDR1 as SGHVS and CDR2 as FNYEAQ.

With regard to this clone: This CDR3 is also generated by other DNA sequences in the sample. This chain connects TRBV7-2 to TRBJ1-2; D not certain. Trimming pared 1 base from V and 1 base from J, leaving 7 bases between. The CDR3 has 14 amino acids. Germline V CDR1 and CDR2: SGHTA, FQGNSA. The CDR3 protein is CASSLDGFNYGYTF. The CDR3 DNA reads as TGTGCCAGCAGCTTAGACGGATTTAACTATGGCTACACCTTC.

This clone was picked up one time. The J gene is TRBJ1-5, the V gene TRBV7-2, with unresolved D. Trimming pared 3 bases from V and 6 bases from J, leaving 9 bases between. Germline V lookup: CDR1 SGHTA, CDR2 FQGNSA. The CDR3 loop spans 13 amino acids. This chain's CDR3 is CASSLAAFQPQHF. The DNA for the CDR3 is TGTGCCAGCAGCTTGGCCGCTTTTCAGCCCCAGCATTTT.

The gene calls are TRBV28 and TRBJ1-1; D not resolved. V shed 10 bases and J shed 7 bases, with 19 bases lying between them. In germline, CDR1 is MDHEN, CDR2 SYDVKM. The CDR3 totals 13 residues. The CDR3 DNA is TGTGCCACCCATGAGACCGGCCGAAATGAAGCTTTCTTT. It translates to CATHETGRNEAFF. The full variable domain, rest sourced from reference TRBV28 and TRBJ1-1, is DVKVTQSSRYLVKRTGEKVFLECVQDMDHENMFWYRQDPGLGLRLIYFSYDVKMKEKGDIPEGYSVSREKKERFSLILESASTNQTSMYLCATHETGRNEAFFGQGTRLTVV.

This CDR3 is CASSPSSTQGQGNYGYTF. The CDR3 coding sequence is TGTGCCAGCTCACCATCCTCAACACAGGGCCAGGGTAACTATGGCTACACCTTC. J is TRBJ1-2 and V is TRBV18; perhaps TRBD1 as D (6 bases). In germline, CDR1 is KGHSH, CDR2 LQKENI. V lost 2 bases to trimming and J lost 1 base, with 20 bases between them. The CDR3 is 18 residues long.